This T cell receptor (beta chain) was profiled in a study of shared clonotypes between healthy human individuals. Germline loops: CDR1 MNHEY, CDR2 SMNVEV (reference sequence). V dropped 3 bases and J dropped 1; count of bases not matched to a gene: 2. The CDR3 has 14 amino acids. The data were produced by immunoSEQ multiplex PCR, yet TCRdb's version contains in-frame clones alone and is incomplete. The sample shows around 2.5 million clones, roughly 93% of them seen only once. V and J are TRBV27 and TRBJ1-1; 7 nucleotides match TRBD1. The clonotype was recovered from a man younger than 30 in good health. Some clones in this sample may be carry-over from other donors' samples. The material sequenced was naive CD4+ T cells from PBMCs. Subset: CD45RA+ positively selected. CDR3 coding DNA: TGTGCCAGCAGTTTTGACAGGGCGAACACTGAAGCTTTCTTT. Translation gives CASSFDRANTEAFF.